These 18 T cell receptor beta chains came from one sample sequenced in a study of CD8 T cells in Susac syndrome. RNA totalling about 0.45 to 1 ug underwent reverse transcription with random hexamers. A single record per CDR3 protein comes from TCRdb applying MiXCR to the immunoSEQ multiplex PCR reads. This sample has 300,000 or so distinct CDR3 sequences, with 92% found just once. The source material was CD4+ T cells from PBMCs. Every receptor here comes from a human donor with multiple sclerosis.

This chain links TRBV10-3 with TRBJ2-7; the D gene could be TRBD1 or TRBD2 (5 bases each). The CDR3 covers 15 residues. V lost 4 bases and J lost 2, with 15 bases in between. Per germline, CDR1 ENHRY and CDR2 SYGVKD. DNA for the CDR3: TGTGCCATCAGTGGCGACGGGGCTCTGACCTACGAGCAGTACTTC. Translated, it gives CAISGDGALTYEQYF.

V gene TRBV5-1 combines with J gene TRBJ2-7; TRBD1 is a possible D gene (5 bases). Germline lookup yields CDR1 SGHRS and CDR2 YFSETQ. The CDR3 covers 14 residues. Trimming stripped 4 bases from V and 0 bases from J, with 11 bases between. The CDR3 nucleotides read TGCGCCAGCAGCCTATCACAGGTCTCCTACGAGCAGTACTTC. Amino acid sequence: CASSLSQVSYEQYF.

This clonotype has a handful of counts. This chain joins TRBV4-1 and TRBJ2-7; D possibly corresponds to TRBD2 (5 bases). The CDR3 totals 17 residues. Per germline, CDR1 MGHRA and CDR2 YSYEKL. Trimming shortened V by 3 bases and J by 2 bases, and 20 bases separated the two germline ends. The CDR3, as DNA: TGCGCCAGCAGCCAGCCGGGGAGAGGCAGGCCAACCTACGAGCAGTACTTC. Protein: CASSQPGRGRPTYEQYF.

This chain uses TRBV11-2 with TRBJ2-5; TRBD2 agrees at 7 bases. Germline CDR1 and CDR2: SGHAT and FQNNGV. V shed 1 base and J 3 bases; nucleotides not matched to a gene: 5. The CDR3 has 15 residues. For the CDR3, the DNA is TGTGCCAGCAGCTTAGGACTAGCCGATAAAGAGACCCAGTACTTC. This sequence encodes CASSLGLADKETQYF.

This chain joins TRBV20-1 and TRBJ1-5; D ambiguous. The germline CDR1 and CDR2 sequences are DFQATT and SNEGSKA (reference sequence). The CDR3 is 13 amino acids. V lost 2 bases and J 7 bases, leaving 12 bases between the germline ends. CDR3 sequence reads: CSARTELGQPQHF. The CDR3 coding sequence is TGCAGTGCTAGAACAGAACTGGGACAGCCCCAGCATTTT.

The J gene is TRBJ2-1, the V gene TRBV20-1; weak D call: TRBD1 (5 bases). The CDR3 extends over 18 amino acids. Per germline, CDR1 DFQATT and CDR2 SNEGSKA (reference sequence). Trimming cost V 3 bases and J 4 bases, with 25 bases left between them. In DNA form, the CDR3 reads TGCAGTGCTAGCCGCCAGGGTAAATCGATTTCTCGGTACAATGAGCAGTTCTTC. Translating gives CSASRQGKSISRYNEQFF.

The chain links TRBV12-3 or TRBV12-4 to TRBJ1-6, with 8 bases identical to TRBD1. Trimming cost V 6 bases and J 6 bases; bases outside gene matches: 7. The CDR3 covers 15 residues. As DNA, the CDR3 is TGTGCCAGCAGCTACAGGGGGACGTCTAATTCACCCCTCCACTTT. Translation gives CASSYRGTSNSPLHF.

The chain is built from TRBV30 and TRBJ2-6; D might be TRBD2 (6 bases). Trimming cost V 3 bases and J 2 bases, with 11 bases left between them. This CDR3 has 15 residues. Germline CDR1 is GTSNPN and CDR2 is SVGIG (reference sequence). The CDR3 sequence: CAWSRGTAGANVLTF. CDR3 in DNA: TGTGCCTGGAGCCGGGGGACGGCTGGGGCCAACGTCCTGACTTTC.

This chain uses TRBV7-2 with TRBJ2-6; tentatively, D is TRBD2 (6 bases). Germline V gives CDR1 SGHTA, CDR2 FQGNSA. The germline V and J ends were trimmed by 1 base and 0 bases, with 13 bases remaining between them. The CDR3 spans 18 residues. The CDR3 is CASSLVPGVASGANVLTF. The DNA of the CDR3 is TGTGCCAGCAGCTTAGTCCCGGGGGTGGCCTCTGGGGCCAACGTCCTGACTTTC. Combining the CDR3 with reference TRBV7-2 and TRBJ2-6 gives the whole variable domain GAGVSQSPSNKVTEKGKDVELRCDPISGHTALYWYRQSLGQGLEFLIYFQGNSAPDKSGLPSDRFSAERTGGSVSTLTIQRTQQEDSAVYLCASSLVPGVASGANVLTFGAGSRLTVL.

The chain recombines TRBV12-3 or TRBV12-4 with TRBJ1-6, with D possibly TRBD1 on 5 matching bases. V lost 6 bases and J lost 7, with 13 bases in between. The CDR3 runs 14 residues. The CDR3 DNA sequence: TGTGCCAGCAGCCCCACGAGGGGAAATTCACCCCTCCACTTT. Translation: CASSPTRGNSPLHF.

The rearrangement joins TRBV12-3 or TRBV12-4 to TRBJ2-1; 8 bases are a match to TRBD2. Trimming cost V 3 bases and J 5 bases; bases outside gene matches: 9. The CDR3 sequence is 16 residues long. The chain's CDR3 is CASSLLVPGGNNEQFF. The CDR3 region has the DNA TGTGCCAGCAGTTTGCTAGTCCCGGGAGGGAACAATGAGCAGTTCTTC.

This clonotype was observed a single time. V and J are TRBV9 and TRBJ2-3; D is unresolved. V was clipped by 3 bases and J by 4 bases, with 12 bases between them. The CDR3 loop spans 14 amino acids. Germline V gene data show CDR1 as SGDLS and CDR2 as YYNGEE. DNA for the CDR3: TGTGCCAGCAGCGGATTTCTGGGTCCAGATACGCAGTATTTT. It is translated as CASSGFLGPDTQYF.

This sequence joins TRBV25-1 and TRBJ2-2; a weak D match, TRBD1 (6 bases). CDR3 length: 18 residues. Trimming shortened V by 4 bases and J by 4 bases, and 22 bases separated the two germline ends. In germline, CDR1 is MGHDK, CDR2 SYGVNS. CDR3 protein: CASSGGRIWDIGTGELFF. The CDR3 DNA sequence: TGTGCCAGCAGTGGTGGAAGGATTTGGGACATCGGCACCGGGGAGCTGTTTTTT.

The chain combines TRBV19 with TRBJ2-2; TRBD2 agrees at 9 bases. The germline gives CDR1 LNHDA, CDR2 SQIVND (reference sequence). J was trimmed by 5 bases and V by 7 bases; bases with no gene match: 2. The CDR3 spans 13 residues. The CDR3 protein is CASTSGNTGELFF. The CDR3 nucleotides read TGTGCCAGTACTAGCGGGAATACCGGGGAGCTGTTTTTT.

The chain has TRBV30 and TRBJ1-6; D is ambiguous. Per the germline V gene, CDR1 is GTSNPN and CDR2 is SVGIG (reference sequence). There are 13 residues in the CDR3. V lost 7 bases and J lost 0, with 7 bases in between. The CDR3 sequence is CASESSYNSPLHF. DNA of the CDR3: TGTGCCTCCGAGAGCTCCTATAATTCACCCCTCCACTTT.

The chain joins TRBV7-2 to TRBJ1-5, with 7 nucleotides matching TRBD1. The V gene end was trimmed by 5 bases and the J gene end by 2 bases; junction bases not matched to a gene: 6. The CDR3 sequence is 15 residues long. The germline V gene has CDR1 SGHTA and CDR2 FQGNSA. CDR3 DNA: TGTGCCAGCAGCCAAGGGGGCTCGGGCAATCAGCCCCAGCATTTT. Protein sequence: CASSQGGSGNQPQHF.

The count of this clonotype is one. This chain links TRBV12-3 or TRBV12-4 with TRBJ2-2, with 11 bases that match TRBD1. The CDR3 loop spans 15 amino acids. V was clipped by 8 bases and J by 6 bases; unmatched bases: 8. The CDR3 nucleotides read TGTGCCAGCTCGCCGGGACAGGGGGGGGCCGGGGAGCTGTTTTTT. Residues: CASSPGQGGAGELFF.

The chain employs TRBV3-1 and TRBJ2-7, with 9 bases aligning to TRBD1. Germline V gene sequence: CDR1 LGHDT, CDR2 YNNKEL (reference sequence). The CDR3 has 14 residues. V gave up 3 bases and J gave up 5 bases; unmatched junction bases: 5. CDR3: CASSHAGQGNEQYF. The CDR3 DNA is TGTGCCAGCAGCCATGCGGGACAGGGCAACGAGCAGTACTTC.